The clone carrying this T cell receptor beta chain occurred a few times. The antigen is unknown. PCR employed 60 Vbeta and 13 Jbeta primers. TCRdb's table, derived via immunoSEQ multiplex PCR, lists solely in-frame clones and lacks some. There are around 130,000 clones in the sample; around 81% occur only once, and less than 2.5% lies in the top ten. This entry is derived from a study of cytomegalovirus exposure and HLA in healthy donors. The study's findings and limits: Fewer N-insertions than the approximately 700-donor mean were reportedly shown by an Asian-associated ancestry cluster in a later analysis. In a later analysis, most CMV-associated TCR beta chains appeared HLA-restricted.

This CDR3 comprises 16 residues. Per the germline V gene, CDR1 is SNHLY and CDR2 is FYNNEI. J was trimmed by 4 bases and V by 0 bases; bases with no gene match: 5. Unrecorded immune exposures were likely, despite nominal health at sampling. The chain links TRBV2 to TRBJ2-7; 11 positions match TRBD2. The TCR originated in a woman aged 40 to 50 in good health and CMV-seronegative. The sample consisted of PBMCs. This CDR3 reads CASSEALSSGRYEQYF. CDR3 DNA sequence: TGTGCCAGCAGTGAAGCGCTTTCTAGCGGGAGGTACGAGCAGTACTTC.